The 10 T cell receptor beta chains below come from one sample, sequenced in a study of cytomegalovirus exposure and HLA in healthy donors. PCR employed 60 Vbeta and 13 Jbeta primers. Profiling relied on immunoSEQ multiplex PCR, and the TCRdb table lists in-frame clones only, not all of them. The table records 150,000 to 180,000 clones, about four fifths of them present only once. The specimen was PBMCs. Receptor source: a man aged 25 to 45 in good health and CMV-seropositive.

V gene TRBV27 combines with J gene TRBJ1-5; TRBD1 might be the D (6 bases). Trimming stripped 6 bases from V and 7 bases from J, with 16 bases between. The CDR3 has 14 amino acids. Germline loops: CDR1 MNHEY, CDR2 SMNVEV (reference sequence). This CDR3 reads CASSRGGPEQPQHF. CDR3 nucleotides: TGTGCCAGCAGCCGCGGGGGGCCGGAACAGCCCCAGCATTTT.

Only a few counts were recorded for this clone. The chain couples TRBV19 to TRBJ1-2; tentatively, D is TRBD1 (6 bases). This CDR3 is built from 15 residues. Germline V lookup: CDR1 LNHDA, CDR2 SQIVND (reference sequence). V lost 5 bases to trimming and J lost 4 bases, with 17 bases between them. The CDR3 DNA sequence: TGTGCCAGTAGTGTTACAGGGTTGAAGGGCTATGGCTACACCTTC. Translating it yields CASSVTGLKGYGYTF.

Only one count was recorded for this clone. CDR3 bases: TGTGCCAGCAGACCCGACAGGAGGCACTACGAGCAGTACTTC. Its protein is CASRPDRRHYEQYF. This chain links TRBV11-3 with TRBJ2-7; a weak D match, TRBD1 (6 bases). The CDR3 runs to 14 residues. Trimming removed 6 bases from V and 3 bases from J, with 15 bases in between. Germline lookup yields CDR1 SGHNT and CDR2 YENEEA.

This clone occurred a few times. This sequence joins TRBV7-8 and TRBJ1-4; tentative D call: TRBD1 (6 bases). Germline CDR1 reads SGHVS; CDR2 reads FQNEAQ. Between the trimmed V and J ends, which lost 7 bases and 13 bases, there was a span of 19 bases. This CDR3 comprises 13 residues. The CDR3 DNA reads as TGTGCCAGCACCTCTAAGGTGGGGGGGCGACTGTTTTTT. It codes for CASTSKVGGRLFF.

The chain combines TRBV2 with TRBJ1-2, with TRBD1 as a possible D gene (5 bases). This CDR3 has 13 amino acids. Germline lookup yields CDR1 SNHLY and CDR2 FYNNEI. V lost 3 bases to trimming and J lost 8 bases, with 13 bases between them. Written as DNA, the CDR3 is TGTGCCAGCAGTGATGCGCAGGGAAGGGGCTACACCTTC. Its translation is CASSDAQGRGYTF. Full variable domain (outside the CDR3, taken from reference TRBV2 and TRBJ1-2): EPEVTQTPSHQVTQMGQEVILRCVPISNHLYFYWYRQILGQKVEFLVSFYNNEISEKSEIFDDQFSVERPDGSNFTLKIRSTKLEDSAMYFCASSDAQGRGYTFGSGTRLTVV.

This chain uses TRBV19 with TRBJ2-7; maybe TRBD1 (6 bases). Germline V CDR1 and CDR2: LNHDA, SQIVND (reference sequence). The CDR3 sequence is 13 residues long. Trimming took 8 bases from V and 0 from J, leaving 11 bases between them. Here the CDR3 reads CASVDRSSYEQYF. CDR3 coding DNA: TGTGCCAGTGTCGACAGGAGCTCCTACGAGCAGTACTTC. The full variable domain, in which reference TRBV19 and TRBJ2-7 provide the parts outside the CDR3, is DGGITQSPKYLFRKEGQNVTLSCEQNLNHDAMYWYRQDPGQGLRLIYYSQIVNDFQKGDIAEGYSVSREKKESFPLTVTSAQKNPTAFYLCASVDRSSYEQYFGPGTRLTVT.

CDR3 nucleotide sequence: TGTGCCAGCAGCCCGACAGGGGGCGCGGATTCACCCCTCCACTTT. As protein: CASSPTGGADSPLHF. This chain links TRBV7-9 with TRBJ1-6; 10 nucleotides align to TRBD1. This CDR3 has 15 residues. Germline values: CDR1 SEHNR, CDR2 FQNEAQ (reference sequence). The ends lost 5 bases at V and 8 bases at J; junction bases unmatched: 6.

The chain uses TRBV5-4 and TRBJ2-3; 8 bases agree with TRBD2. The CDR3 sequence is 17 residues long. In germline, CDR1 is SGHNT, CDR2 YYREEE (reference sequence). With 4 bases clipped from V and 3 bases from J, the junction kept 13 bases outside the gene matches. The CDR3 loop reads CASSTLILAGETDTQYF. The CDR3, as DNA: TGTGCCAGCAGCACTCTAATCCTAGCGGGCGAAACAGATACGCAGTATTTT.

The rearrangement links TRBV7-8 to TRBJ2-1; 10 bases are shared with TRBD2. The CDR3 consists of 16 residues. V shed 1 base, J shed 5 bases, and the junction held 5 bases outside the gene matches. Looked up from germline, CDR1 is SGHVS and CDR2 is FQNEAQ. The CDR3 sequence is CASSLVGLAGDNEQFF. The CDR3 nucleotides are TGTGCCAGCAGCTTAGTGGGCCTAGCGGGAGACAATGAGCAGTTCTTC.

This chain links TRBV30 with TRBJ1-4, with D maybe TRBD1 (5 bases). CDR1 and CDR2 (germline): GTSNPN, SVGIG (reference sequence). The germline V and J ends were trimmed by 3 bases and 3 bases, with 8 bases remaining between them. The CDR3 has 13 residues. CDR3 bases: TGTGCCTGGAGCAGGGTATCTAATGAAAAACTGTTTTTT. This gives the protein CAWSRVSNEKLFF.